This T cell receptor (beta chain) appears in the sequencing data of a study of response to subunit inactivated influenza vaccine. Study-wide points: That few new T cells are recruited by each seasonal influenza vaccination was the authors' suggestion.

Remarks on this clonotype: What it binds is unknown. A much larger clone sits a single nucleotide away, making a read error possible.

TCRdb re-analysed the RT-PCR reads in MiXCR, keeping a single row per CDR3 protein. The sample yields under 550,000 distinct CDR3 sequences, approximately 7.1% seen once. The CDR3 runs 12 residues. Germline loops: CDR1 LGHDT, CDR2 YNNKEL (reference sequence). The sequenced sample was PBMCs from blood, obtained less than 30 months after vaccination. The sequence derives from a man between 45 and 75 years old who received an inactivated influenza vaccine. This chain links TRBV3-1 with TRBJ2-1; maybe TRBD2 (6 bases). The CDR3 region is CTSSSSREKQFF. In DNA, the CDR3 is TGTACCAGCAGCTCGTCCCGGGAGAAGCAGTTCTTC.